Presented here are 15 T cell receptor beta chains from one specimen sequenced in a study of shared clonotypes between healthy human individuals. Produced via immunoSEQ multiplex PCR; TCRdb's table is partial and in-frame only. The sample yields some 1,900,000 clones, about 95% seen once. Naive CD8 cells were CD45RO-negative, positively selected for CCR7, excluding terminally differentiated effector memory CD45RA+ cells. Sequenced sample: naive CD8+ T cells sorted from blood. These receptors came from a man between 18 and 35 years old in good health.

This clone came up once. The identical CDR3 is also encoded by other nucleotide sequences in the sample. V is TRBV6-5 and J is TRBJ2-5, with 7 bases identical to TRBD2. CDR3 length: 15 residues. V dropped 0 bases and J dropped 1; count of bases not matched to a gene: 2. Germline V gene lookup returns CDR1 MNHEY and CDR2 SVGAGI. The CDR3 coding sequence is TGTGCCAGCAGTTACTCGGCGGGGGTCCAAGAGACCCAGTACTTC. It encodes CASSYSAGVQETQYF.

The rearrangement uses TRBV4-1 and TRBJ1-1; no reliable D call. The CDR3 runs 16 residues. Per germline, CDR1 MGHRA and CDR2 YSYEKL. V was cut by 0 bases and J by 1 base, with 12 bases left in between. CDR3 amino acids: CASSQDPRSQNTEAFF. The CDR3 DNA sequence: TGCGCCAGCAGCCAAGATCCCCGATCCCAGAACACTGAAGCTTTCTTT.

The chain couples TRBV6-5 to TRBJ1-3; no firm D call. The CDR3 runs to 15 residues. Germline V lookup: CDR1 MNHEY, CDR2 SVGAGI. V was trimmed by 5 bases and J by 0 bases, leaving 11 bases between them. The DNA for the CDR3 is TGTGCCAGCAGTCTAGGGTCCTTCTCTGGAAACACCATATATTTT. Its translation is CASSLGSFSGNTIYF.

The chain is built from TRBV9 and TRBJ1-5, with D perhaps matching TRBD1 (6 bases). V was shortened by 0 bases and J by 6 bases, with 10 bases between the two germline ends. Germline CDR1 reads SGDLS; CDR2 reads YYNGEE. The CDR3 loop spans 14 amino acids. CDR3 nucleotide sequence: TGTGCCAGCAGCGTAGCAGGGGAACCTCAGCCCCAGCATTTT. Translation gives CASSVAGEPQPQHF.

This chain joins TRBV7-9 and TRBJ2-5; D is perhaps TRBD2 (5 bases). Between the trimmed V and J ends, which lost 1 base and 1 base, there was a span of 16 bases. The CDR3 is 17 residues long. Germline V CDR1 and CDR2: SEHNR, FQNEAQ (reference sequence). As DNA, the CDR3 is TGTGCCAGCAGCTTAGGCGAGGGCTTCAGTATCCAAGAGACCCAGTACTTC. This gives the protein CASSLGEGFSIQETQYF.

The CDR3 here is CAISEGISGAADTQYF. Written as DNA, the CDR3 is TGTGCCATCAGTGAAGGGATTAGCGGGGCGGCAGATACGCAGTATTTT. V gene TRBV10-3 combines with J gene TRBJ2-3; 8 nucleotides agree with TRBD2. The V and J ends lost 3 bases and 4 bases, in that order; junction bases with no gene match: 9. Germline CDR1 and CDR2: ENHRY and SYGVKD. This CDR3 has 16 amino acids.

Points on this clone: This sample includes further DNA sequences coding for the same CDR3. V is TRBV10-3 and J is TRBJ1-2; D is ambiguous. The germline V gene encodes CDR1 ENHRY and CDR2 SYGVKD. The CDR3 runs to 11 residues. V gave up 8 bases and J gave up 4 bases, with 8 bases separating them. CDR3 DNA: TGTGCCATCGGAGGGAGCTATGGCTACACCTTC. It translates to CAIGGSYGYTF.

The rearrangement links TRBV7-9 to TRBJ2-3, with no clear D. V dropped 4 bases and J dropped 6 bases, with 20 bases sitting between them. CDR1 SEHNR and CDR2 FQNEAQ come from the germline V gene (reference sequence). The CDR3 has 16 amino acids. The CDR3 region is CASSSVTPDPIDTQYF. DNA of the CDR3: TGTGCCAGCAGCTCAGTGACACCCGATCCTATCGATACGCAGTATTTT.

This chain links TRBV6-5 with TRBJ1-4, with TRBD1 as a possible D gene (5 bases). Germline assignment: CDR1 MNHEY and CDR2 SVGAGI. The CDR3 runs 14 residues. Trimming stripped 6 bases from V and 5 bases from J, with 13 bases between. In nucleotides, the CDR3 is TGTGCCAGCAGCGCCGGGGGAGAGAATGAAAAACTGTTTTTT. It yields the protein CASSAGGENEKLFF.

The gene calls are TRBV5-1 and TRBJ2-7; 8 nucleotides align to TRBD1. V dropped 4 bases and J dropped 0; count of bases not matched to a gene: 12. Germline lookup yields CDR1 SGHRS and CDR2 YFSETQ. CDR3 length: 17 amino acids. In nucleotides, the CDR3 is TGCGCCAGCAGCCTAACAAGGACAGGGACCCCCTCCTACGAGCAGTACTTC. Amino acid sequence: CASSLTRTGTPSYEQYF. The complete variable domain, with remaining parts taken from reference TRBV5-1 and TRBJ2-7, reads KAGVTQTPRYLIKTRGQQVTLSCSPISGHRSVSWYQQTPGQGLQFLFEYFSETQRNKGNFPGRFSGRQFSNSRSEMNVSTLELGDSALYLCASSLTRTGTPSYEQYFGPGTRLTVT.

The rearrangement joins TRBV11-2 to TRBJ1-2; D possibly corresponds to TRBD1 (5 bases). CDR1 is SGHAT and CDR2 is FQNNGV in the germline V gene. The CDR3 is 13 amino acids. V lost 8 bases and J lost 5, with 15 bases in between. DNA of the CDR3: TGTGCCAGCCGCACTGGGGGGTTGTATGGCTACACCTTC. It specifies CASRTGGLYGYTF. The variable domain in full, completed from reference TRBV11-2 and TRBJ1-2, reads EAGVAQSPRYKIIEKRQSVAFWCNPISGHATLYWYQQILGQGPKLLIQFQNNGVVDDSQLPKDRFSAERLKGVDSTLKIQPAKLEDSAVYLCASRTGGLYGYTFGSGTRLTVV.

The gene calls are TRBV5-3 and TRBJ1-1; 9 nucleotides agree with TRBD1. TRBV5-3 is classed as an ORF, of uncertain function. J gave up 11 bases and V 4 bases, and 6 bases lay outside the gene matches. The CDR3 sequence is 12 residues long. CDR3 nucleotides: TGTGCCAGAAGCGAGGACAGGGGTCGTGCTTTCTTT. This translates into CARSEDRGRAFF.

The chain employs TRBV5-6 and TRBJ2-5; 9 bases agree with TRBD1. The J segment lost 2 bases and the V segment lost 2 bases, leaving 7 bases of the junction unmatched. CDR1 SGHDT and CDR2 YYEEEE come from the germline V gene. The CDR3 totals 16 residues. CDR3 residues: CASSLQGADGQETQYF. In DNA form, the CDR3 reads TGTGCCAGCAGCTTACAGGGGGCTGACGGGCAAGAGACCCAGTACTTC.

The chain couples TRBV5-4 to TRBJ2-1; 14 bases agree with TRBD2. The V gene end was trimmed by 4 bases and the J gene end by 0 bases; junction bases not matched to a gene: 6. Germline CDR1 reads SGHNT; CDR2 reads YYREEE (reference sequence). The CDR3 sequence is 18 residues long. The CDR3 nucleotides are TGTGCCAGCAGCCGGGGACTAGCGGGGGAGAGCTCCTACAATGAGCAGTTCTTC. It translates to CASSRGLAGESSYNEQFF.

V is TRBV7-9 and J is TRBJ2-7, with 12 nucleotides matching TRBD2. With V trimmed by 2 bases and J by 7 bases, 9 bases remained unmatched. The CDR3 extends over 16 amino acids. The germline CDR1 and CDR2 sequences are SEHNR and FQNEAQ (reference sequence). The CDR3 DNA sequence: TGTGCCAGCAGCTTATCCCTAGCGGGAGGGCCGGAGGAGCAGTACTTC. Residues: CASSLSLAGGPEEQYF.